This T cell receptor beta chain is drawn from a study of naive and memory T cell subsets. Findings of the study overall: A few larger clonotypes appeared in naive repertoires, especially CD8, possibly memory cells re-expressing CD45RA. Clonotypes are single alpha or beta chains, not paired receptors.

Germline values: CDR1 SGHVS, CDR2 FNYEAQ. V lost 0 bases to trimming and J lost 7 bases; unmatched junction nucleotides: 1. There are 13 residues in the CDR3. This clonotype was counted ten times or more. Its antigen is unknown. Both TRBC1 and TRBC2 were covered by a beta constant-region primer of two equimolar oligonucleotides. The ligated cDNA underwent four PCR rounds using SP2 and nested alpha and beta constant-region primers. TCRdb reprocessed the UMI-ligation and nested PCR reads via MiXCR and lists one record per CDR3 protein. Of more than 95,000 distinct CDR3 sequences in the sample, around 15% were seen once.

The clonotype originates from a human donor in good health. The sample was naive CD8+ T cells from blood. The chain couples TRBV7-6 to TRBJ1-2, with 8 bases matching TRBD1. DNA for the CDR3: TGTGCCAGCAGCTTAGCGGACAGGGCTGGCTACACCTTC. Protein sequence: CASSLADRAGYTF.